These T cell receptor beta chains were read from a single sample in a study of cytomegalovirus exposure and HLA in healthy donors. The protocol was immunoSEQ multiplex PCR, while the TCRdb copy is restricted to in-frame clones and leaves out a portion. The table has approximately 61,000 clones, around 78% seen once. Source material: PBMCs. The source is a man between 18 and 35 years old in good health and CMV-seropositive. Both conserved end residues are part of each CDR3. Each record gives: D gene, clone size, CDR3 length, V gene, J gene, CDR3 DNA, CDR3 protein. D genes are given only for firm matches. Clone size appears in some rows only: once, few, many, or a class for an expanded clone.

D: TRBD2
size: -
length: 16
V: TRBV14
J: TRBJ2-1
DNA: TGTGCCAGCACGCCGGGGGGTGCTTGGATTTACAATGAGCAGTTCTTC
CDR3: CASTPGGAWIYNEQFF

D: TRBD2
size: -
length: 18
V: TRBV10-2
J: TRBJ2-7
DNA: TGCGCCAGCAGCGAGAGAACCGGGACTAGCGGGAGTATTTACGAGCAGTACTTC
CDR3: CASSERTGTSGSIYEQYF

D: TRBD2
size: -
length: 15
V: TRBV7-3
J: TRBJ2-7
DNA: TGTGCCAGCAGCTTAGGGCGGGGGGGCCTCTACGAGCAGTACTTC
CDR3: CASSLGRGGLYEQYF

D: -
size: -
length: 13
V: TRBV7-2
J: TRBJ1-1
DNA: TGTGCCAGCAGCTCAGGGGTGAGCACTGAAGCTTTCTTT
CDR3: CASSSGVSTEAFF

D: -
size: -
length: 13
V: TRBV5-6
J: TRBJ2-1
DNA: TGTGCCAGCAGCGTTACACAGGGCGGTGAGCAGTTCTTC
CDR3: CASSVTQGGEQFF

D: -
size: once
length: 14
V: TRBV5-1
J: TRBJ2-5
DNA: TGCGCCAGCAGCTTCGGGACTCCCCAAGAGACCCAGTACTTC
CDR3: CASSFGTPQETQYF

D: TRBD1
size: -
length: 15
V: TRBV6-1
J: TRBJ2-7
DNA: TGTGCCAGCGGGGGCGACAGGGGGCTTTCTCACGAGCAGTACTTC
CDR3: CASGGDRGLSHEQYF

D: TRBD2
size: -
length: 14
V: TRBV6-5
J: TRBJ2-1
DNA: TGTGCCAGCATCTCACTAGCGGGGGTCAATGAGCAGTTCTTC
CDR3: CASISLAGVNEQFF

D: -
size: once
length: 12
V: TRBV28
J: TRBJ1-2
DNA: TGTGCCAGCAGCCCCAATAGACAGGGCTACACCTTC
CDR3: CASSPNRQGYTF

D: TRBD2
size: -
length: 14
V: TRBV7-2
J: TRBJ2-1
DNA: TGTGCCAGCAGCTTTGCGGGGGGGCCATTTGAGCAGTTCTTC
CDR3: CASSFAGGPFEQFF

D: TRBD2
size: -
length: 14
V: TRBV6-1
J: TRBJ2-7
DNA: TGTGCCAGTAAGACTAGCGGGGGGTCCTACGAGCAGTACTTC
CDR3: CASKTSGGSYEQYF

D: -
size: few
length: 12
V: TRBV10-3
J: TRBJ1-5
DNA: TGTGCCATCAGTGCCACAAATCAGCCCCAGCATTTT
CDR3: CAISATNQPQHF

D: TRBD1
size: -
length: 15
V: TRBV30
J: TRBJ2-2
DNA: TGTGCCAGCCTTTGGGGACAGGGGGCGACCGGGGAGCTGTTTTTT
CDR3: CASLWGQGATGELFF

D: -
size: -
length: 12
V: TRBV27
J: TRBJ2-2
DNA: TGTGCCAGCAGTTTCCTCACCGGGGAGCTGTTTTTT
CDR3: CASSFLTGELFF

D: TRBD1
size: -
length: 14
V: TRBV13
J: TRBJ2-7
DNA: TGTGCCAGCAGCCAAGGGACAGGGGGGTACGAGCAGTACTTC
CDR3: CASSQGTGGYEQYF

D: TRBD1
size: -
length: 14
V: TRBV5-1
J: TRBJ2-7
DNA: TGCGCCAGCAGCTTGGCCCTAGGGGGCTCGGAGCAGTACTTC
CDR3: CASSLALGGSEQYF

D: -
size: -
length: 14
V: TRBV18
J: TRBJ1-2
DNA: TGTGCCAGCTCACCAGCCCAGGGTAACTATGGCTACACCTTC
CDR3: CASSPAQGNYGYTF

D: TRBD1
size: -
length: 12
V: TRBV6-6
J: TRBJ2-7
DNA: TGTGCCAGCAGTTCAGGGGGCTTCGAGCAGTACTTC
CDR3: CASSSGGFEQYF

D: -
size: -
length: 14
V: TRBV11-2
J: TRBJ1-4
DNA: TGTGCCAGCAGCTTAGACAGCGGTAATGAAAAACTGTTTTTT
CDR3: CASSLDSGNEKLFF

D: -
size: -
length: 12
V: TRBV30
J: TRBJ1-5
DNA: TGTGCCTGGAGTGTCAATCAACAGCCCCAGCATTTT
CDR3: CAWSVNQQPQHF

D: TRBD1
size: -
length: 17
V: TRBV4-1
J: TRBJ1-3
DNA: TGCGCCAGCAGCCGCCGGACAGGGGGGGAGGCTGGAAACACCATATATTTT
CDR3: CASSRRTGGEAGNTIYF

D: TRBD1
size: -
length: 15
V: TRBV6-5
J: TRBJ2-7
DNA: TGTGCCAGCAGGGTCGACAGGGTCCCGAGCTACGAGCAGTACTTC
CDR3: CASRVDRVPSYEQYF

D: TRBD1
size: -
length: 15
V: TRBV4-1
J: TRBJ1-2
DNA: TGCGCCAGCAGCCACCGGACAGGGGAAGGGCGCGGCTACACCTTC
CDR3: CASSHRTGEGRGYTF

D: -
size: -
length: 12
V: TRBV30
J: TRBJ2-7
DNA: TGTGCCTGGCAGGAGGGGCCCTACGAGCAGTACTTC
CDR3: CAWQEGPYEQYF

D: TRBD1
size: -
length: 16
V: TRBV5-1
J: TRBJ2-5
DNA: TGCGCCAGCAGCCCCGACCCCACAGGGGGCGGAGAGACCCAGTACTTC
CDR3: CASSPDPTGGGETQYF

D: -
size: -
length: 14
V: TRBV10-2
J: TRBJ1-2
DNA: TGCGCCAGCAGTGAGTACAGTTCTAACTATGGCTACACCTTC
CDR3: CASSEYSSNYGYTF

D: -
size: -
length: 13
V: TRBV7-9
J: TRBJ1-1
DNA: TGTGCCAGCAGCTTATCAGGGGATACTGAAGCTTTCTTT
CDR3: CASSLSGDTEAFF

D: TRBD1
size: few
length: 13
V: TRBV30
J: TRBJ1-2
DNA: TGTGCCTGGAGTGTAAGGGCAGGGGGTGGCTACACCTTC
CDR3: CAWSVRAGGGYTF

D: -
size: few
length: 14
V: TRBV6-1
J: TRBJ1-4
DNA: TGTGCCAGCAGTCCTTCCTATCTTGGTGAAAAACTGTTTTTT
CDR3: CASSPSYLGEKLFF

D: TRBD1
size: -
length: 12
V: TRBV30
J: TRBJ1-2
DNA: TGTGCCTGGAGTCGGACAGGGGATGGCTACACCTTC
CDR3: CAWSRTGDGYTF

D: -
size: -
length: 13
V: TRBV11-2
J: TRBJ1-6
DNA: TGTGCCAGCAGCCAAACACAGAATTCACCCCTCCACTTT
CDR3: CASSQTQNSPLHF

D: TRBD2
size: -
length: 15
V: TRBV4-1
J: TRBJ2-7
DNA: TGCGCCAGCAGCCAAGACGGGACTAGCGTGTACGAGCAGTACTTC
CDR3: CASSQDGTSVYEQYF

D: -
size: -
length: 14
V: TRBV27
J: TRBJ2-1
DNA: TGTGCCACCACACAGTCTCGCTCCTACAATGAGCAGTTCTTC
CDR3: CATTQSRSYNEQFF

D: -
size: -
length: 15
V: TRBV7-7
J: TRBJ2-3
DNA: TGTGCCAGCAGCTTAAGCCCCGCCACCACAGATACGCAGTATTTT
CDR3: CASSLSPATTDTQYF

D: TRBD1
size: -
length: 14
V: TRBV30
J: TRBJ1-5
DNA: TGTGCCTGGAGTCTCGGACAGGGCGGCCAGCCCCAGCATTTT
CDR3: CAWSLGQGGQPQHF

D: -
size: once
length: 14
V: TRBV4-1
J: TRBJ2-1
DNA: TGCGCCAGCAGCCTCGGACTGAAGGGCAATGAGCAGTTCTTC
CDR3: CASSLGLKGNEQFF

D: -
size: -
length: 15
V: TRBV16
J: TRBJ2-5
DNA: TGTGCCAGCAGCCAATCCCGGGGGGCTGCGGAGACCCAGTACTTC
CDR3: CASSQSRGAAETQYF

D: -
size: -
length: 12
V: TRBV4-1
J: TRBJ2-1
DNA: TGCGCCAGCAGCCAAGAAGGCGGTGAGCAGTTCTTC
CDR3: CASSQEGGEQFF